This record concerns one T cell receptor beta chain sequence. The target antigen is unknown. This specimen belongs to a study of shared clonotypes between healthy human individuals. Findings and limits, study-wide: Around 5% was the fraction of naive CD4 clonotypes found shared across several donors.

Trimming took off 10 bases at V and 14 bases at J, with 21 bases between the two ends. CDR1 is SEHNR and CDR2 is FQNEAQ in the germline V gene (reference sequence). The CDR3 sequence is 13 residues long. This table comes from immunoSEQ multiplex PCR, and its TCRdb copy is limited to in-frame clones, with some not included. The sample records some 980,000 clones, 76% being singletons. This chain connects TRBV7-9 to TRBJ1-6, with D uncertain. The receptor was isolated from a man between 18 and 29 years old in good health. The sample was memory CD4+ T cells sorted from blood. Sample subset: CD45RA-negative fraction. CDR3 sequence reads: CATLIDRFRALHF. The CDR3 DNA sequence: TGTGCCACCTTAATTGACCGTTTTAGGGCCCTCCACTTT.